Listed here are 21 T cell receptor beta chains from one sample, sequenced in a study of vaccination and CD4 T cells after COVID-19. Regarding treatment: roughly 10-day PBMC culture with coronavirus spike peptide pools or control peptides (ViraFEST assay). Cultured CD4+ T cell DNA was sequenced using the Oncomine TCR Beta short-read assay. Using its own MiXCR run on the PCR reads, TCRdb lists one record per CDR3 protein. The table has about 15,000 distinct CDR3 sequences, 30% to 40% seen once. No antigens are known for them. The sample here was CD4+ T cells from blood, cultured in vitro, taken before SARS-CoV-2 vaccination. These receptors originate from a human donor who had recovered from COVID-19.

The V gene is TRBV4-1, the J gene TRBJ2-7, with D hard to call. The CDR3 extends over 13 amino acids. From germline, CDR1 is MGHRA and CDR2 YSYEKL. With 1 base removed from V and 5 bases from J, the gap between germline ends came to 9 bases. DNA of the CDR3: TGCGCCAGCAGCCAAGTGGAAGGAAACGAGCAGTACTTC. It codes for CASSQVEGNEQYF.

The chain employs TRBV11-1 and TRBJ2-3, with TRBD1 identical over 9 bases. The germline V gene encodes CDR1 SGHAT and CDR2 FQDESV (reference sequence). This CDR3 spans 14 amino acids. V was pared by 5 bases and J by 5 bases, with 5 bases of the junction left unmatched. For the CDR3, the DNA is TGTGCCAGCAGCCCAAGGACAGGGGAAGATACGCAGTATTTT. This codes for CASSPRTGEDTQYF.

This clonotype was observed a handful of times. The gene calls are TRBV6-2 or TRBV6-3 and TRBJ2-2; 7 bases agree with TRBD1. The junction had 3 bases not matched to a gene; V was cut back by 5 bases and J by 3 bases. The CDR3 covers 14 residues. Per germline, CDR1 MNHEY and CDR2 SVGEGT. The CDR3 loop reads CASSRQGDTGELFF. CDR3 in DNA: TGTGCCAGCAGTCGACAGGGTGACACCGGGGAGCTGTTTTTT.

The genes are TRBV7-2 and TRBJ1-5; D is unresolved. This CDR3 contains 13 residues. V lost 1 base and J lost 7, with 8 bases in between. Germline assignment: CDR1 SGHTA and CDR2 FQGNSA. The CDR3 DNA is TGTGCCAGCAGCTTAGGGGGTCAACAGCCCCAGCATTTT. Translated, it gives CASSLGGQQPQHF. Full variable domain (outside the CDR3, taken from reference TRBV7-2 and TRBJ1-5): GAGVSQSPSNKVTEKGKDVELRCDPISGHTALYWYRQSLGQGLEFLIYFQGNSAPDKSGLPSDRFSAERTGGSVSTLTIQRTQQEDSAVYLCASSLGGQQPQHFGDGTRLSIL.

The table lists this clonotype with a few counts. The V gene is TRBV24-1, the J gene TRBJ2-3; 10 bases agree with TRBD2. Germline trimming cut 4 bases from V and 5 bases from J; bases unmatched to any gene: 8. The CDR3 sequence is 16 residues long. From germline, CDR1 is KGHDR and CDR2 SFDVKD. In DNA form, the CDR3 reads TGTGCCACCAGTGAACGGAAGCGGGAGGGCCGAGATACGCAGTATTTT. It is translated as CATSERKREGRDTQYF.

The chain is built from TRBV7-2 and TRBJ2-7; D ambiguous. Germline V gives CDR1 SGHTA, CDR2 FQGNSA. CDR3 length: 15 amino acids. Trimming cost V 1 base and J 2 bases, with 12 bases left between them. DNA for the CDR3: TGTGCCAGCAGCTTAGGGTCAGGCCAGACCTACGAGCAGTACTTC. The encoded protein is CASSLGSGQTYEQYF. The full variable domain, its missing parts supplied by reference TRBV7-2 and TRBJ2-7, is GAGVSQSPSNKVTEKGKDVELRCDPISGHTALYWYRQSLGQGLEFLIYFQGNSAPDKSGLPSDRFSAERTGGSVSTLTIQRTQQEDSAVYLCASSLGSGQTYEQYFGPGTRLTVT.

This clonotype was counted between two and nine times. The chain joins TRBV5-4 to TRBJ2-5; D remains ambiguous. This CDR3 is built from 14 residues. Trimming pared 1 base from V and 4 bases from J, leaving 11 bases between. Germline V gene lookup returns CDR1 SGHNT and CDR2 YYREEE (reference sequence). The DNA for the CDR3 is TGTGCCAGCAGCTTGATTGGGAATTCAGAGACCCAGTACTTC. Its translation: CASSLIGNSETQYF.

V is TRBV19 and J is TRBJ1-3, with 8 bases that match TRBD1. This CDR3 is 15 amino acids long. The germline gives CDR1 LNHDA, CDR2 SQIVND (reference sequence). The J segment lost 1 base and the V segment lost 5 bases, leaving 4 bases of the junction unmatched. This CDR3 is CASSSTGASGNTIYF. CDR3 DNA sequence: TGTGCCAGTAGTTCGACAGGGGCATCTGGAAACACCATATATTTT. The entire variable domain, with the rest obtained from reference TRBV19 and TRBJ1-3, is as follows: DGGITQSPKYLFRKEGQNVTLSCEQNLNHDAMYWYRQDPGQGLRLIYYSQIVNDFQKGDIAEGYSVSREKKESFPLTVTSAQKNPTAFYLCASSSTGASGNTIYFGEGSWLTVV.

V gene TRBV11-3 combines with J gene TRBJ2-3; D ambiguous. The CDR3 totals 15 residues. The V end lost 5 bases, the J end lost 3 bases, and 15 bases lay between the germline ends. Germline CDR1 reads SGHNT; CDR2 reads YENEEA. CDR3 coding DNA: TGTGCCAGCAGCGCGACCCGGGCAGCAACAGATACGCAGTATTTT. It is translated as CASSATRAATDTQYF.

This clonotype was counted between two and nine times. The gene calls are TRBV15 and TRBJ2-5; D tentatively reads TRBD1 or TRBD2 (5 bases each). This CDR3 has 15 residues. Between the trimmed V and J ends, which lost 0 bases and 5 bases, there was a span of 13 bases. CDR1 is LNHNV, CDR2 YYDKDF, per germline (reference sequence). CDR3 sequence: CATSRDLGDPETQYF. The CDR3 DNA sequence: TGTGCCACCAGCAGAGATCTCGGGGACCCGGAGACCCAGTACTTC.

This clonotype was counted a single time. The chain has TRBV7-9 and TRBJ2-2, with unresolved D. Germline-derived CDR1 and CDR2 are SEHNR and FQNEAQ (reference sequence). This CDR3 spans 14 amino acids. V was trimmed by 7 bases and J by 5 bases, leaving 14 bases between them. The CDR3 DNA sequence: TGTGCCAGCACCCTTCTGGTGGAGACCGGGGAGCTGTTTTTT. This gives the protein CASTLLVETGELFF.

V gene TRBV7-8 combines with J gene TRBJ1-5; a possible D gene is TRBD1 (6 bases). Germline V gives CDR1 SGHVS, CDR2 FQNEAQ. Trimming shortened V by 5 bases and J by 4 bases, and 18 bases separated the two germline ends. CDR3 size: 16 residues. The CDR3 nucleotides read TGTGCCAGCAGCCCCCTGAAAGGACAGCCAAATCAGCCCCAGCATTTT. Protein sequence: CASSPLKGQPNQPQHF.

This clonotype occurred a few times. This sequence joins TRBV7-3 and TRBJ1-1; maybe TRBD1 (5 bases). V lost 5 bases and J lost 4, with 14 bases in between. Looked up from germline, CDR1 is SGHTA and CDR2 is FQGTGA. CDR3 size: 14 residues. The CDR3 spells CASSHEGRGTEAFF. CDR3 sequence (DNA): TGTGCCAGCAGCCACGAGGGGAGAGGCACTGAAGCTTTCTTT.

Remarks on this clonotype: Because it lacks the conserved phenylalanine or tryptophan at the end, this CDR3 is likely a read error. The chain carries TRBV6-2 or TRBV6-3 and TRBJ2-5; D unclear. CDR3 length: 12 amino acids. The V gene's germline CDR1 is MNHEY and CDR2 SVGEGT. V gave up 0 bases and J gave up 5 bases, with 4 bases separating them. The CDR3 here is CASSYSVETQYY. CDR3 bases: TGTGCCAGCAGTTACTCGGTGGAGACCCAGTACTAC.

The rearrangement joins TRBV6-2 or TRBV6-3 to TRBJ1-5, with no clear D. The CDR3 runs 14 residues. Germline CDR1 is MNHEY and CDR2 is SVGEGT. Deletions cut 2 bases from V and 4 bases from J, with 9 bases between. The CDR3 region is CASSYPELNQPQHF. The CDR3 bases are TGTGCCAGCAGTTACCCGGAGTTAAATCAGCCCCAGCATTTT.

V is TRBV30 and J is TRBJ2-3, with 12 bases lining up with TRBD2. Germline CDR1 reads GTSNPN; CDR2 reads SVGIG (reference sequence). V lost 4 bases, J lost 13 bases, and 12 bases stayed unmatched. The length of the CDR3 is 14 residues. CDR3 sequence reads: CAWKLAGGTAGKYF. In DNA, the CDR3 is TGTGCCTGGAAACTAGCGGGGGGTACGGCCGGGAAGTATTTT.

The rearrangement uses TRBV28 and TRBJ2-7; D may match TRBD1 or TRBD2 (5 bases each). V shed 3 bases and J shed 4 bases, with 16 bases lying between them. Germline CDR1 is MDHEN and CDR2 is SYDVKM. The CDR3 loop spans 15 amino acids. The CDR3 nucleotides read TGTGCCAGCAGTTTTCGGGGCAGGGTTCCATACGAGCAGTACTTC. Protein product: CASSFRGRVPYEQYF.

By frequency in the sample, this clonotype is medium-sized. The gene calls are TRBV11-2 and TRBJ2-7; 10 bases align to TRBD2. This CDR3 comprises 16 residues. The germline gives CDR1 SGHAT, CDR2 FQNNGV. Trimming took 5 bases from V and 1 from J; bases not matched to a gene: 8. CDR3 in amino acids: CASSQTASGGSYEQYF. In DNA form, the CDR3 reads TGTGCCAGCAGCCAGACGGCTAGCGGGGGTTCCTACGAGCAGTACTTC. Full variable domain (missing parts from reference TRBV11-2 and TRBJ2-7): EAGVAQSPRYKIIEKRQSVAFWCNPISGHATLYWYQQILGQGPKLLIQFQNNGVVDDSQLPKDRFSAERLKGVDSTLKIQPAKLEDSAVYLCASSQTASGGSYEQYFGPGTRLTVT.

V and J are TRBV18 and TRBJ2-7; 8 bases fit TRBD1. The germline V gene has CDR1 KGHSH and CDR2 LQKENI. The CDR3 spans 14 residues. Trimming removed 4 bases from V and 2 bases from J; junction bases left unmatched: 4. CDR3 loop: CASSLGTGPYEQYF. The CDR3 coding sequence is TGTGCCAGCTCACTTGGGACAGGTCCCTACGAGCAGTACTTC.

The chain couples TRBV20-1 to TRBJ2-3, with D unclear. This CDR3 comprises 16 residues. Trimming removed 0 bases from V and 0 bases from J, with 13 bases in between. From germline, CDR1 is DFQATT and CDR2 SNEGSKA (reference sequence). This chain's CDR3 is CSARDWNSLSTDTQYF. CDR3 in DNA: TGCAGTGCTAGAGATTGGAATTCCCTCAGCACAGATACGCAGTATTTT.

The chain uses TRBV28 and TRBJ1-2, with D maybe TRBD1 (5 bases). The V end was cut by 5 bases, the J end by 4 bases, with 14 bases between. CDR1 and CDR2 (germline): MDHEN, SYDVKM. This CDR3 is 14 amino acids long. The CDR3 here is CASSQIWGSYGYTF. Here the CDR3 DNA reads TGTGCCAGCAGTCAGATCTGGGGCTCCTATGGCTACACCTTC.